This T cell receptor (beta chain) derives from a study of blood T cell repertoires in COVID-19. The overall study: Material from acute and convalescent COVID-19 was sourced from the United States, Italy and Spain. T cells, B-cell-depleted T cells, or PBMCs provided the cDNA or gDNA that served as material.

Authors' analysis steps: Scientists estimated how many nucleated cells there were by amplifying reference gene primers. Sequencing used immunoSEQ multiplex PCR; TCRdb keeps in-frame clones, though not all of them. D and trimming come from the DNA, and the V and J calls and clone size come from that table. The data hold 40,000 to 55,000 clones, with roughly 83% observed a single time. The CDR3 has 15 amino acids. CDR1 is MNHEY, CDR2 SMNVEV, per germline (reference sequence). V lost 5 bases, J lost 5 bases, and 11 bases stayed unmatched. Sequencing was carried out using peripheral blood. The chain recombines TRBV27 with TRBJ2-5; TRBD1 agrees at 7 bases. The TCR comes from a man aged 50-59 years with active COVID-19. CDR3 DNA sequence: TGTGCCAGCAGTCCACGGCACAGGGGTGGTGAGACCCAGTACTTC. This gives the protein CASSPRHRGGETQYF.